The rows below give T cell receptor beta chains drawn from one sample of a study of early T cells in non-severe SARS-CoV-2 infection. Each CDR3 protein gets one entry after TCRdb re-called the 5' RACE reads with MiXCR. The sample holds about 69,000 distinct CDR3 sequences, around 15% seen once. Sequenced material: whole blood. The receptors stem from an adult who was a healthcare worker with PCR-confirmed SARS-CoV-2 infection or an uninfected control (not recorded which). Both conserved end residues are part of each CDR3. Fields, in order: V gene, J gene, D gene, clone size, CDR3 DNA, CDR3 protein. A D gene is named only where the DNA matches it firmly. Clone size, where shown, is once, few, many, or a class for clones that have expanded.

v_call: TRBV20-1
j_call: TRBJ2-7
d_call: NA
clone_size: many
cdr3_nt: TGCAGTGCTGCTACAGGGATATACGAGCAGTACTTC
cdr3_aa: CSAATGIYEQYF

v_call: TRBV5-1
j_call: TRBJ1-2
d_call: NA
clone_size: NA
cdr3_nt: TGCGCCAGCAGCTTGACGTGGGCGCTTATGGGTATTCGAAACTATGGCTACACCTTC
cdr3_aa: CASSLTWALMGIRNYGYTF

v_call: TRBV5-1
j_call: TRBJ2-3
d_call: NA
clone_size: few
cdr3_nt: TGCGCCAGCAGCTTGGGGGGACACAGCACAGATACGCAGTATTTT
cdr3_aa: CASSLGGHSTDTQYF

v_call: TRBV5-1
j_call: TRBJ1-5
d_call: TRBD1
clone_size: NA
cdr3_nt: TGCGCCAGCAGCTTAGGACAGGGGGCGTGCCAGCCCCAGCATTTT
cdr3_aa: CASSLGQGACQPQHF

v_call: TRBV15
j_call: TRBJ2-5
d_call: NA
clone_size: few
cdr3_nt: TGTGCCACCAGCAGAGACTCGGGGGAGACCCAGTACTTC
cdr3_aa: CATSRDSGETQYF

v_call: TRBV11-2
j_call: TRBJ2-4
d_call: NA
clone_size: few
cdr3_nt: TGTGCCAGCAGCTTAGAAAGGGTAGACATTCAGTACTTC
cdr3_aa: CASSLERVDIQYF

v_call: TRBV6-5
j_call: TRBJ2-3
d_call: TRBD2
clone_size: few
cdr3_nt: TGTGCCAGCAGTTACTCGCCCGGGGGGACAGATACGCAGTATTTT
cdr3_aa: CASSYSPGGTDTQYF

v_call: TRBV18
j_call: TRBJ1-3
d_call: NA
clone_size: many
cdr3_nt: TGTGCCAGCTTCCGGGACAACTCTGGAAACACCATATATTTT
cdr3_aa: CASFRDNSGNTIYF

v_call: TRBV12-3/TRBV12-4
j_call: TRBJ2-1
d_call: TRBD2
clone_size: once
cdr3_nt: TGTGCCAGCACAATAGCGGGGAAACCCTACAATGAGCAGTTCTTC
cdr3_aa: CASTIAGKPYNEQFF

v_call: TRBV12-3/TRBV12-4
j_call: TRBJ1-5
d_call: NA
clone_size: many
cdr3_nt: TGTGCCAGCAGTTTTTCAAGGGGCTCCAATCAGCCCCAGCATTTT
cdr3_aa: CASSFSRGSNQPQHF

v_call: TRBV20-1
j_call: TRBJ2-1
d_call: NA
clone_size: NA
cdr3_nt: TGCAGTGCAGAAATACAGGGCTCCTACAATGAGCAGTTCTTC
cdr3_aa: CSAEIQGSYNEQFF

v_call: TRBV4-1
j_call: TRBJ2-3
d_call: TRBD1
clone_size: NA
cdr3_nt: TGCGCCAGCAGCCAGCAAAAACAGGGGACCTTCACAGATACGCAGTATTTT
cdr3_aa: CASSQQKQGTFTDTQYF

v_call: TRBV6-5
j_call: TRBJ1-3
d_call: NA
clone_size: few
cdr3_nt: TGTGCCAGCAGTTACAGAGGACAGCGAAACACCATATATTTT
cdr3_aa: CASSYRGQRNTIYF

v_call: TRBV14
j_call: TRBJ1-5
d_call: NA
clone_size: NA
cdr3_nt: TGTGCCAGCAGCCAAGGAGGCTTACAGCCCCAGCATTTT
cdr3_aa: CASSQGGLQPQHF

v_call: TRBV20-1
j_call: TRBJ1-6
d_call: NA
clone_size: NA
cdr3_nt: TGCAGTGCTAGCGGGGCAGGGGATTCACCCCTCCACTTT
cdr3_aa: CSASGAGDSPLHF

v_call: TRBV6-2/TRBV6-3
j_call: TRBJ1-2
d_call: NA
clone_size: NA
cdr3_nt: TGTGCCAGCAGGTCGACAGCCTCCTATGGCTACACCTTC
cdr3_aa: CASRSTASYGYTF

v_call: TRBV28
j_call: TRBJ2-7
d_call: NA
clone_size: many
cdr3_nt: TGTGCCAGACCGCTGGGGCCCTACGAGCAGTACTTC
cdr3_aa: CARPLGPYEQYF

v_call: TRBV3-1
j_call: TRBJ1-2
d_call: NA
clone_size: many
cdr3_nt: TGTGCCAGCAGCCAACCTATTGGTCGGGGGCGAAGGGGCTACACCTTC
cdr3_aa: CASSQPIGRGRRGYTF

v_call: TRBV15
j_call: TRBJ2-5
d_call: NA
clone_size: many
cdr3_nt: TGTGCCACCAGCGTCGGGAGAGAGACCCAGTACTTC
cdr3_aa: CATSVGRETQYF

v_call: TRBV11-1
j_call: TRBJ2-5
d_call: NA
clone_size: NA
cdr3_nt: TGTGCCAGCAGCCCACCCTTACGGACCGACTCTGGGACCCAGTACTTC
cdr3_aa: CASSPPLRTDSGTQYF

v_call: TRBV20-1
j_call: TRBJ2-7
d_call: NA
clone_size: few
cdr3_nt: TGCAGTGCTCCTATGGGCCTGTCGGGGTCTTACGAGCAGTACTTC
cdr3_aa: CSAPMGLSGSYEQYF

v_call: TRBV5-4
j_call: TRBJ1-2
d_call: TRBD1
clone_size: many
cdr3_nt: TGTGCCAGCAGCTCCCGGACAGGGGGTATGAATGGCTACACCTTC
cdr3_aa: CASSSRTGGMNGYTF

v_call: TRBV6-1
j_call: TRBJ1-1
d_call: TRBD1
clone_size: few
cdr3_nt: TGTGCCAGCAGTGAAGGGATTCCCGGACAGGCTGAAGCTTTCTTT
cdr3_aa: CASSEGIPGQAEAFF

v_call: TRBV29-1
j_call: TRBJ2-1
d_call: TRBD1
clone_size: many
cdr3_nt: TGCAGCGGGGGACAGGGTGCCGCTGAGCAGTTCTTC
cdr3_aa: CSGGQGAAEQFF

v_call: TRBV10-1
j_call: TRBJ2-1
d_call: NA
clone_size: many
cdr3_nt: TGCGCCAGCAGTGGTCGGCCCTACAATGAGCAGTTCTTC
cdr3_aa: CASSGRPYNEQFF

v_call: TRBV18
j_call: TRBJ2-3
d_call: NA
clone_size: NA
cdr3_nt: TGTGCCAGCTCACCAATAGCAGATACGCAGTATTTT
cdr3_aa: CASSPIADTQYF

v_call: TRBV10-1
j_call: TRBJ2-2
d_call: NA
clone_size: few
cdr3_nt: TGCGCCAGCAGGACGAGGGCCACAACCGGGGAGCTGTTTTTT
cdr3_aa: CASRTRATTGELFF

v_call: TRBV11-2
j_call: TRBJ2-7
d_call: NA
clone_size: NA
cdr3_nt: TGTGCCAGCAGCTTAGATAGTGCAGGGGCATCCTACGAGCAGTACTTC
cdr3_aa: CASSLDSAGASYEQYF

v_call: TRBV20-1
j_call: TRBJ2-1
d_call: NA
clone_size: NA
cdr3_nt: TGCAGTGCTAGAGGGATCGGGAGCTCCTACAATGAGCAGTTCTTC
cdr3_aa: CSARGIGSSYNEQFF

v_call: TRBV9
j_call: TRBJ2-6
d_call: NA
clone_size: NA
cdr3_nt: TGTGCCTTCCAAGACTCTGGGGCCAACGTCCTGACTTTC
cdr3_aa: CAFQDSGANVLTF

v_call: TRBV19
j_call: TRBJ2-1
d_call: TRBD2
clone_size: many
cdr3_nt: TGTGCCAGCCTAGCGGGGGGGAGAAATGAGCAGTTCTTC
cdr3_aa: CASLAGGRNEQFF

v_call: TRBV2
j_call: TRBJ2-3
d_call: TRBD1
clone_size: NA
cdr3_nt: TGTGCCAGCAGTGATTTAGGGACAGGAGAAACAGATACGCAGTATTTT
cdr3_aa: CASSDLGTGETDTQYF

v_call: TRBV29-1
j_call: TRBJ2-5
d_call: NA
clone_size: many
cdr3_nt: TGCAGCGTTGACGTACTAGTTGGAGAGACCCAGTACTTC
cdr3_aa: CSVDVLVGETQYF

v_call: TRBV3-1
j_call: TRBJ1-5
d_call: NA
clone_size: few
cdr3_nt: TGTGCCAGCAGCCGGAGCGTAGGTAGCAATCAGCCCCAGCATTTT
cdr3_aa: CASSRSVGSNQPQHF

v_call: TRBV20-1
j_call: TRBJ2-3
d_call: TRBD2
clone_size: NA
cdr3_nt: TGCAGTGCTAGAGATTACCGGGGGGGCCGGCCAGATACGCAGTATTTT
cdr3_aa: CSARDYRGGRPDTQYF

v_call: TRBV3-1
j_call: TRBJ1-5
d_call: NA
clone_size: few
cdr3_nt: TGTGCCAGCAGCCAAAATGATCAGCCCCAGCATTTT
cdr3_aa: CASSQNDQPQHF

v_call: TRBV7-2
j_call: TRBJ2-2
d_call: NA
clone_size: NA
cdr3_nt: TGTGCCAGCAGCTCATATGGCGGGACAGCTAACACCGGGGAGCTGTTTTTT
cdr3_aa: CASSSYGGTANTGELFF

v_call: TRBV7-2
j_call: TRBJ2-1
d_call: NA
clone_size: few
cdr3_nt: TGTGCCAGCAGCCAACGGACAGAGAGAGGGCATGAGCAGTTCTTC
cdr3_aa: CASSQRTERGHEQFF

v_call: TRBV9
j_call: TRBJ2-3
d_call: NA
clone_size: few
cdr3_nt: TGTGCCAGCAGCGTAGAGTCAGGTCCCCCAGATACGCAGTATTTT
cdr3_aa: CASSVESGPPDTQYF

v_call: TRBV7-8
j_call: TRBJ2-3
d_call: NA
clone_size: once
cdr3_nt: TGTGCCAGCAGCTTAGCGGGGTGGTCGGATACGCAGTATTTT
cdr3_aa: CASSLAGWSDTQYF

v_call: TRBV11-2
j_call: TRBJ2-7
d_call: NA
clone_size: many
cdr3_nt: TGTGCCAGCAGCCCGTCCGCAGACAGAGAGGACGAGCAGTACTTC
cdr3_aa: CASSPSADREDEQYF

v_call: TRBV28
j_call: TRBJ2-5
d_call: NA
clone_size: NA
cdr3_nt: TGTGCCAGCACAAGCTTCCAAGAGACCCAGTACTTC
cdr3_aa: CASTSFQETQYF

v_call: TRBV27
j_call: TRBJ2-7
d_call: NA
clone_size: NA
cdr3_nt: TGTGCCAGCAGTCCCCGCCTCGACAGGTTCCAGAGGGAGCAGTACTTC
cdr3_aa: CASSPRLDRFQREQYF

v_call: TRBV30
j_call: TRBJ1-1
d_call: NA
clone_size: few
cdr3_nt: TGTGCCTGGAGTTTATGGAGGGGGACGGTCAACACTGAAGCTTTCTTT
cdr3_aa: CAWSLWRGTVNTEAFF

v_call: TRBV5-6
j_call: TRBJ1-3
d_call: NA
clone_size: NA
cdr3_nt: TGTGCCAGCAGCCGAACTGAAAACTCTGGAAACACCATATATTTT
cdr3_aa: CASSRTENSGNTIYF

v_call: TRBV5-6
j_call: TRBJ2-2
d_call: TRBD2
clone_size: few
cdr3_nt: TGTGCCAGCAGCTTGGGTCCGGGGGGCACCGGGGAGCTGTTTTTT
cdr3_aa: CASSLGPGGTGELFF

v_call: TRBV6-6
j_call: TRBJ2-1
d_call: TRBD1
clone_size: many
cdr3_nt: TGTGCCAGCAGTCCCGACACAGGGGGCAATGAGCAGTTCTTC
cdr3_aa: CASSPDTGGNEQFF

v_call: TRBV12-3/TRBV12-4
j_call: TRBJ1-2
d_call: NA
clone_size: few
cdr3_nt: TGTGCCAGCAGTTTTAGAGCGGGGGATGGCTACACCTTC
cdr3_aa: CASSFRAGDGYTF

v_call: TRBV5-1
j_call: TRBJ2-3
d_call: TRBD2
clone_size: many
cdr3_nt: TGCGCCAGCGCGGGGCTAGCGGAGTTCACAGATACGCAGTATTTT
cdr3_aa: CASAGLAEFTDTQYF

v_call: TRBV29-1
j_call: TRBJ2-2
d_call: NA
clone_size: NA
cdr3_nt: TGCAGCGCCGCCGACATTGGCGGGGAGCTTTTTTTT
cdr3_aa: CSAADIGGELFF

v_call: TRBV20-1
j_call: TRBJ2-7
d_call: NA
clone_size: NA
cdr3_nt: TGCAGTGCTAGAGTTCACGGTTCCACCTACGAGCAGTACTTC
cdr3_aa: CSARVHGSTYEQYF

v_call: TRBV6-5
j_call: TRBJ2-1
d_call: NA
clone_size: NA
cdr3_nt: TGTGCCAGCAGTTACTCGCCAGGGGCCACTAGTGAGCAGTTCTTC
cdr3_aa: CASSYSPGATSEQFF

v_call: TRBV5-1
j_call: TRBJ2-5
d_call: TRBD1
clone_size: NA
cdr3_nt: TGCACCAGCAGCTTGGGACAGGAGAAACAAGAGACCCAGTACTTC
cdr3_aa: CTSSLGQEKQETQYF

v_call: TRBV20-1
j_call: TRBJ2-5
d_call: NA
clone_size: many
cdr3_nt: TGCAGTGCTAGAGAGGCCCGGGGGCAGATGGAGACCCAGTACTTC
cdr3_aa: CSAREARGQMETQYF